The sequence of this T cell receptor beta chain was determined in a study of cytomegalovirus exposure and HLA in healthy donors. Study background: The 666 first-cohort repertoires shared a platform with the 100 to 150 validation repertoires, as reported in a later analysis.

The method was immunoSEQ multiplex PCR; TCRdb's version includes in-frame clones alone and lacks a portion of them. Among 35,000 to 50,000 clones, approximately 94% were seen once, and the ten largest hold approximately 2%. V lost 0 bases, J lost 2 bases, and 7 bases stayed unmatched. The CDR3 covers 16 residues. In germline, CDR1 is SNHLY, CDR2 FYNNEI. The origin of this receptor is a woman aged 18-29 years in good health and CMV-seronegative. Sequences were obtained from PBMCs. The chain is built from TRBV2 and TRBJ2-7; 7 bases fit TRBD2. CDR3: CASSEAGGDFTYEQYF. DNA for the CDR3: TGTGCCAGCAGTGAAGCGGGGGGGGACTTCACCTACGAGCAGTACTTC.